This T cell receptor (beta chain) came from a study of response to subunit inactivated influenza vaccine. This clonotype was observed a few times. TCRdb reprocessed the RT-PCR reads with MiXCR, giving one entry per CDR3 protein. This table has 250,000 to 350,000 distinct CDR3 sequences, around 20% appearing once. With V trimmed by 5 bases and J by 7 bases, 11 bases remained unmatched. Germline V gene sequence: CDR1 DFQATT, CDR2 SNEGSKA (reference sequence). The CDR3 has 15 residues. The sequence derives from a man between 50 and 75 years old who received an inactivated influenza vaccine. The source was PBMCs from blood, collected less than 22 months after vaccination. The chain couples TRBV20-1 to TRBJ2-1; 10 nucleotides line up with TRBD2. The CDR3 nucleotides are TGCAGTGCTGAAGGGAGCGGGAGGGCCGGGAATGAGCAGTTCTTC. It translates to CSAEGSGRAGNEQFF.